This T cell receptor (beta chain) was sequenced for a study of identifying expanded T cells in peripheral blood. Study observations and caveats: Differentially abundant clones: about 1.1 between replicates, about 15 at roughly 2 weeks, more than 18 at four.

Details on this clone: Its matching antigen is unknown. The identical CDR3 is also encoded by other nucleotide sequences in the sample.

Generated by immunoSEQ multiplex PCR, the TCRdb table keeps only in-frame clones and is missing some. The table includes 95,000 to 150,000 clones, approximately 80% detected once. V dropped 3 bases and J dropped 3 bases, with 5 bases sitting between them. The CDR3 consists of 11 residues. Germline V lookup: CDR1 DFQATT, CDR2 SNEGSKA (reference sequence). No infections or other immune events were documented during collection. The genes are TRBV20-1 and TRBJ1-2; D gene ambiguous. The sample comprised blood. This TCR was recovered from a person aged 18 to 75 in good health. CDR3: CSARADYGYTF. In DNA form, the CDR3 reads TGCAGTGCTAGGGCGGACTATGGCTACACCTTC.